This T cell receptor (beta chain) was obtained from a study of CD8 T cells in Susac syndrome. V lost 0 bases to trimming and J lost 0 bases, with 7 bases between them. Germline V CDR1 and CDR2: SGHNT, YYREEE (reference sequence). The CDR3 totals 15 residues. Reverse transcription used 0.5 to 1 ug RNA and random hexamers. TCRdb fed the immunoSEQ multiplex PCR reads into MiXCR, producing one record per CDR3 protein. The sample comprises about 120,000 distinct CDR3 sequences, roughly 95% of which are singletons, and roughly 0.14% rests with the top ten. The sample was CD4+ T cells from PBMCs. The chain uses TRBV5-4 and TRBJ1-3; no firm D call. The source is a human donor with Susac syndrome. CDR3 sequence: CASSLGGDSGNTIYF. The CDR3, as DNA: TGTGCCAGCAGCTTGGGTGGGGACTCTGGAAACACCATATATTTT. Combining the CDR3 with reference TRBV5-4 and TRBJ1-3 gives the whole variable domain ETGVTQSPTHLIKTRGQQVTLRCSSQSGHNTVSWYQQALGQGPQFIFQYYREEENGRGNFPPRFSGLQFPNYSSELNVNALELDDSALYLCASSLGGDSGNTIYFGEGSWLTVV.